This TCR beta chain came from a study of blood T cell repertoires in COVID-19. Using immunoSEQ multiplex PCR, the repertoire was profiled, and TCRdb retains in-frame clones only, with some absent. The repertoire holds 150,000 to 200,000 clones, with about 81% as singletons. CDR1 is SNHLY and CDR2 is FYNNEI in the germline V gene. The ends lost 4 bases at V and 3 bases at J; junction bases unmatched: 9. The CDR3 is 16 amino acids. This clone was counted between two and nine times. The specimen sequenced was peripheral blood. The TCR comes from an elderly woman with COVID-19, enrolled during active disease. The V call is TRBV2, the J call TRBJ2-3; 8 positions match TRBD1. CDR3 sequence: CASSVLETGVTDTQYF. The DNA of the CDR3 is TGTGCCAGCAGTGTCTTAGAGACAGGGGTGACAGATACGCAGTATTTT.